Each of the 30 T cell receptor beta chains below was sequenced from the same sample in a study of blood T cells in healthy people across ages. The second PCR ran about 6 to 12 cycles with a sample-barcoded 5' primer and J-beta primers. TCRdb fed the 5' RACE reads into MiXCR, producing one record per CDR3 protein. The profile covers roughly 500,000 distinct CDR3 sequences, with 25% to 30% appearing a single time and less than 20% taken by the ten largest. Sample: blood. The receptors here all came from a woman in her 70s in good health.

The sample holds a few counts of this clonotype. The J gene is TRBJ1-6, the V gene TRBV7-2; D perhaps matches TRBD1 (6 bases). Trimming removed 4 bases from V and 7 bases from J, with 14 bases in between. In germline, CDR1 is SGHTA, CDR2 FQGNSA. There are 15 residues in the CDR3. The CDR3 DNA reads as TGTGCCAGCAGCTATACAGGGAGGATCAATTCACCCCTCCACTTT. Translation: CASSYTGRINSPLHF.

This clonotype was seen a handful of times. The CDR3 nucleotides are TGCGCCAGCAGCAGGTACGGGGGCCAAGAGACCCAGTACTTC. Translation: CASSRYGGQETQYF. The chain employs TRBV5-1 and TRBJ2-1; a possible D gene is TRBD2 (6 bases). Judging by the DNA end, TRBJ2-5 fits better; the J call may be wrong. Germline CDR1 reads SGHRS; CDR2 reads YFSETQ. The CDR3 is 14 amino acids.

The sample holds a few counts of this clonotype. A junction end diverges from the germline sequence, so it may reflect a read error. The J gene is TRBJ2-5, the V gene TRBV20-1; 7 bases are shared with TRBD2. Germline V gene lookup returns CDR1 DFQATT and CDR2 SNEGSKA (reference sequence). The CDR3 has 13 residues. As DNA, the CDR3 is TGCAGTGCTAGAGATTCGGGGAGGGAGACCCAGTGCTTC. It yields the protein CSARDSGRETQCF.

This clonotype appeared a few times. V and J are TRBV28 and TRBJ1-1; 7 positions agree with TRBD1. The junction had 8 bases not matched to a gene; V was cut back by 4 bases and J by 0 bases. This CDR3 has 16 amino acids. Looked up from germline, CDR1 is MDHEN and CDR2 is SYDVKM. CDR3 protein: CASSYTPGQMNTEAFF. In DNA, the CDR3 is TGTGCCAGCAGTTATACGCCGGGACAGATGAACACTGAAGCTTTCTTT.

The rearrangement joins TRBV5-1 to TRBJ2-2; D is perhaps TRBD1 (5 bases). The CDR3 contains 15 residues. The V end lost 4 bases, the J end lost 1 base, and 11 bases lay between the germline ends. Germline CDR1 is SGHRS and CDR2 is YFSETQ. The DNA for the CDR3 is TGCGCCAGCAGCGAGAACAGGCGGAACACCGGGGAGCTGTTTTTT. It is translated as CASSENRRNTGELFF.

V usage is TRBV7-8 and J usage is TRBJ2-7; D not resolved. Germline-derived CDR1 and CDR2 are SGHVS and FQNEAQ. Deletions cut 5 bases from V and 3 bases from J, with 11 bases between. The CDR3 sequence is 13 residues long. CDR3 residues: CASSLQIHYEQYF. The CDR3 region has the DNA TGTGCCAGCAGCCTACAGATACACTACGAGCAGTACTTC.

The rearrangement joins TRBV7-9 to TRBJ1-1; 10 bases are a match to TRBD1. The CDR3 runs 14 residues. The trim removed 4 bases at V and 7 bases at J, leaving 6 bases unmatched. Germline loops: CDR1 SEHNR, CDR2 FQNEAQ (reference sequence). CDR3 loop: CASSSMTGGSEAFF. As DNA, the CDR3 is TGTGCCAGCAGCTCCATGACAGGGGGCAGTGAAGCTTTCTTT.

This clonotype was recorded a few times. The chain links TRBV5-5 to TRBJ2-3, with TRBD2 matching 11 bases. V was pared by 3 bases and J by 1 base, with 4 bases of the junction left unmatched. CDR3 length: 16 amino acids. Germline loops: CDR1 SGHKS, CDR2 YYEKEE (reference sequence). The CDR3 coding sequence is TGTGCCAGCAGCTCCGTTAGCGGGGGGGGCACAGATACGCAGTATTTT. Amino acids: CASSSVSGGGTDTQYF.

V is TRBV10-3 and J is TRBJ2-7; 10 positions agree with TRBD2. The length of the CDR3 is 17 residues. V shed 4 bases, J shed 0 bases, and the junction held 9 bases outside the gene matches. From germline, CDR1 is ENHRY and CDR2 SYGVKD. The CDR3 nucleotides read TGTGCCATCAGTGGTGATAGCGGGGGGCCCAGCTCCTACGAGCAGTACTTC. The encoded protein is CAISGDSGGPSSYEQYF.

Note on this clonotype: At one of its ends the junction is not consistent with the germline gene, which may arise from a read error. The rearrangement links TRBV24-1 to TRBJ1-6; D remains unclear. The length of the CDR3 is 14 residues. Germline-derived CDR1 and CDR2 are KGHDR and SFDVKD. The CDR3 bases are TGTGCCATCAGTGATTCCCTACCTTCTTCACCCCTCCACTTT. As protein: CAISDSLPSSPLHF.

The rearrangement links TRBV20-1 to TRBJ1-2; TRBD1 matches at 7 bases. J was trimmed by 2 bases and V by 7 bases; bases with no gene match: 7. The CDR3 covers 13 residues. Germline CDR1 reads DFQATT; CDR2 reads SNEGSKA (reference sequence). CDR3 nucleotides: TGCAGTGACCCGACAGGGATAAACTATGGCTACACCTTC. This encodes CSDPTGINYGYTF.

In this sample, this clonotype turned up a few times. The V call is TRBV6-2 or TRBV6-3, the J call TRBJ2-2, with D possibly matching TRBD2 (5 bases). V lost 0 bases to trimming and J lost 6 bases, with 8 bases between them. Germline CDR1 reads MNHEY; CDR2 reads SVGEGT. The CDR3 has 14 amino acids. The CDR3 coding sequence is TGTGCCAGCAGTTACTCTTGGGAGTCCGGGGAGCTGTTTTTT. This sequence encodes CASSYSWESGELFF.

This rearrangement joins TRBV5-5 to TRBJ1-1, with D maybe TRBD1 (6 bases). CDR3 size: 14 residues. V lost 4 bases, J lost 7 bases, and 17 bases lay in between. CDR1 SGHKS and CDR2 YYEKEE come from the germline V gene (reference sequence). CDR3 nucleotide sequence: TGTGCCAGCAGCACCGGCGGGGGCTTTTTTGAAGCTTTCTTT. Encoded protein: CASSTGGGFFEAFF.

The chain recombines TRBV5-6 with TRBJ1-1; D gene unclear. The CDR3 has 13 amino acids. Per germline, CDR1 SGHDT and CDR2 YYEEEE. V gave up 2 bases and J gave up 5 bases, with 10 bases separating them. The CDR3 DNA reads TGTGCCAGCAGCTTAGGCTTAAGGACTGAAGCTTTCTTT. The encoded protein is CASSLGLRTEAFF. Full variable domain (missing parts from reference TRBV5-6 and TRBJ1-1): DAGVTQSPTHLIKTRGQQVTLRCSPKSGHDTVSWYQQALGQGPQFIFQYYEEEERQRGNFPDRFSGHQFPNYSSELNVNALLLGDSALYLCASSLGLRTEAFFGQGTRLTVV.

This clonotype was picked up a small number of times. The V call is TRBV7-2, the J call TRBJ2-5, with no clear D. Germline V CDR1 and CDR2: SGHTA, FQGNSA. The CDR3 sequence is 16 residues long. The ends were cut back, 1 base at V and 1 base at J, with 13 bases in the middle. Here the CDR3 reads CASSLGPGVSQETQYF. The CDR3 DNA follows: TGTGCCAGCAGCTTAGGCCCTGGAGTCTCCCAAGAGACCCAGTACTTC.

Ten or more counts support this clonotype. CDR3 in DNA: TGTGCCACCTCTCTCCGGGGACGGCCGAACACCGGGGAGCTGTTTTTT. It yields the protein CATSLRGRPNTGELFF. V gene TRBV24-1 combines with J gene TRBJ2-2; D could derive from TRBD1 or TRBD2 (5 bases each). Germline V gene lookup returns CDR1 KGHDR and CDR2 SFDVKD. The CDR3 contains 16 residues. Trimming shortened V by 9 bases and J by 0 bases, and 16 bases separated the two germline ends.

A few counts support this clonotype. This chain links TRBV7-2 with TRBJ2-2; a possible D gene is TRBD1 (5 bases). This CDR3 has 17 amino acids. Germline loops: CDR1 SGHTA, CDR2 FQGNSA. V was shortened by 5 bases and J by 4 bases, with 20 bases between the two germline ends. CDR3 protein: CASSPRGGGRGTGELFF. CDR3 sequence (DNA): TGTGCCAGCAGCCCCCGAGGTGGCGGTAGGGGCACCGGGGAGCTGTTTTTT. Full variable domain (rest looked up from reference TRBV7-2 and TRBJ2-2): GAGVSQSPSNKVTEKGKDVELRCDPISGHTALYWYRQSLGQGLEFLIYFQGNSAPDKSGLPSDRFSAERTGGSVSTLTIQRTQQEDSAVYLCASSPRGGGRGTGELFFGEGSRLTVL.

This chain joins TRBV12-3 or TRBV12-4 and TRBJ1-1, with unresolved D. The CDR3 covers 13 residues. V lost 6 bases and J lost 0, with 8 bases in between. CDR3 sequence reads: CASRPNLNTEAFF. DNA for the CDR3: TGTGCCAGCAGGCCAAATCTGAACACTGAAGCTTTCTTT.

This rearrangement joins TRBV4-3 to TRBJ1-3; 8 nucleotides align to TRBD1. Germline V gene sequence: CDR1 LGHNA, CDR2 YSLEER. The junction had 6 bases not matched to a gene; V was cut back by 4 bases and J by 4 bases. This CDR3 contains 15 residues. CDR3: CASSRQTGVGNTIYF. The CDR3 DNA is TGCGCCAGCAGCCGCCAGACAGGGGTCGGAAACACCATATATTTT.

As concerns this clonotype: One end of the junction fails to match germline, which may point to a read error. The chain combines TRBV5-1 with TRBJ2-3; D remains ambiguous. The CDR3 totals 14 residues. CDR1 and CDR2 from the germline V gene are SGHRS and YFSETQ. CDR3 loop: CASSLGTNTDPQYF. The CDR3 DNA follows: TGCGCCAGCAGCTTGGGCACTAACACAGATCCGCAGTATTTT.

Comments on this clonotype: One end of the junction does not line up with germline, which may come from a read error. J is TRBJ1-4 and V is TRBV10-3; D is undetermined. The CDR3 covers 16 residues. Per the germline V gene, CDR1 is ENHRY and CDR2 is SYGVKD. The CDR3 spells CAIGDHETTADGKLFF. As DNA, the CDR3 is TGTGCCATCGGTGACCACGAAACCACCGCTGATGGGAAACTGTTTTTT.

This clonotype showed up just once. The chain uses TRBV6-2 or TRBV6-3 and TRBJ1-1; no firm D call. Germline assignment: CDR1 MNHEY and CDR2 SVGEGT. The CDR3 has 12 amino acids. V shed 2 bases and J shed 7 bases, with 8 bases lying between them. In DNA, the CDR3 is TGTGCCAGCAGTTACAAGTTTCGTGAAGCTTTCTTT. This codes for CASSYKFREAFF.

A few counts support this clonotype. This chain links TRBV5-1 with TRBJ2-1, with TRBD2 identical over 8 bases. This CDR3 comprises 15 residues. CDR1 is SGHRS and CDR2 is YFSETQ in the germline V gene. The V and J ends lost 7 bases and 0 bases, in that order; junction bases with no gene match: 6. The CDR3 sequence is CASFSGDSSYNEQFF. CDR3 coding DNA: TGCGCCAGCTTTAGCGGGGACTCCTCCTACAATGAGCAGTTCTTC.

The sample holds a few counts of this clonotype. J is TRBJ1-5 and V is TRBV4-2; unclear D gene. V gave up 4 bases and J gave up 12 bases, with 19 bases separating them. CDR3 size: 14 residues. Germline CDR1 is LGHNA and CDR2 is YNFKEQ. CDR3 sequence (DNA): TGTGCCAGCAGCCCCTCATCGGGCAGGCAGGTCCAGCATTTT. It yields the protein CASSPSSGRQVQHF.

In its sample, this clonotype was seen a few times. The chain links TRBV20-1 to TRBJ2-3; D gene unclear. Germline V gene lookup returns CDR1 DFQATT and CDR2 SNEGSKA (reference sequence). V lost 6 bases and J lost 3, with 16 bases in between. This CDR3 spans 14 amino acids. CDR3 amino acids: CSAIIGSRTDTQYF. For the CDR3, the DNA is TGCAGTGCCATCATCGGGTCCCGAACAGATACGCAGTATTTT.

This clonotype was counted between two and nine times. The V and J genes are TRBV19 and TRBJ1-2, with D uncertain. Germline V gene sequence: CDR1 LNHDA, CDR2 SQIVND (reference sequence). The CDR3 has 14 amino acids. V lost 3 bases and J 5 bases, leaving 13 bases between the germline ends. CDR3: CASSIALPTYGYTF. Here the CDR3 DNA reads TGTGCCAGTAGTATCGCCCTCCCGACTTATGGCTACACCTTC.

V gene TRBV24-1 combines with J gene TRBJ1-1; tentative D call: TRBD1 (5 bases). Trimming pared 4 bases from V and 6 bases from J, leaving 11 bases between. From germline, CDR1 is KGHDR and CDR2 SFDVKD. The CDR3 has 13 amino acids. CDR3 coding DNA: TGTGCCACCAGTGACCCCAGGGTGGCTGAAGCTTTCTTT. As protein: CATSDPRVAEAFF.

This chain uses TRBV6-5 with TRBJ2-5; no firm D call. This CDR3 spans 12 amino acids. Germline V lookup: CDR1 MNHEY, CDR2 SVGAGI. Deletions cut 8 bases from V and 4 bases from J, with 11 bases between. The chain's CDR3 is CASETRRETQYF. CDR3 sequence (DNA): TGTGCCAGCGAAACAAGACGAGAGACCCAGTACTTC.

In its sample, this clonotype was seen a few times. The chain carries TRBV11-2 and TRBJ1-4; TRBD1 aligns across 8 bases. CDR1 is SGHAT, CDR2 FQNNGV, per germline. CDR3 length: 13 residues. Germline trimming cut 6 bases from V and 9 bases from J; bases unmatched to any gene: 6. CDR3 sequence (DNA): TGTGCCAGCAGTCCGGGACAGGTGCAAAAACTGTTTTTT. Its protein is CASSPGQVQKLFF.

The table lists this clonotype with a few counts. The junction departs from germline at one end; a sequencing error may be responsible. For the CDR3, the DNA is TGCAGTGCGAGAGGGGAAGCTAGTACAACTGAAGCTTTCTTT. Protein: CSARGEASTTEAFF. The chain uses TRBV20-1 and TRBJ1-1, with a possible D match to TRBD1 (5 bases). CDR1 is DFQATT and CDR2 is SNEGSKA in the germline V gene (reference sequence). The CDR3 has 14 amino acids.